The source of this T cell receptor beta chain is a study of blood T cells in healthy people across ages. Whole-study results and caveats: While age rose, TCR beta diversity per million T cells dropped in a roughly linear way.

The second PCR ran about 6 to 11 cycles with a sample-barcoded 5' primer and J-beta primers. Each cDNA was tagged by a template-switch adaptor containing 12 random nucleotides. Any given sample supplied a minimum of 2.5 million CDR3-containing paired-end reads. TCRdb independently ran MiXCR on the 5' RACE reads; one entry per CDR3 protein. The table has about 1 million distinct CDR3 sequences, 45% seen once. Every sample gave at least 5 micrograms of total RNA when it was extracted. The CDR3 is made up of 16 amino acids. The germline V gene has CDR1 SQVTM and CDR2 ANQGSEA. V lost 0 bases to trimming and J lost 6 bases; unmatched junction nucleotides: 10. A remark on this clonotype: No antigen is known for it.

The sequencing sample was made of blood. This sequence was found in a woman in her fifties or sixties in good health. The chain couples TRBV29-1 to TRBJ2-1; TRBD1 matches 8 bases. The CDR3 loop is CSVEDLGTGYFNEQFF. As DNA, the CDR3 is TGCAGCGTTGAAGATCTAGGGACAGGTTATTTCAATGAGCAGTTCTTC.